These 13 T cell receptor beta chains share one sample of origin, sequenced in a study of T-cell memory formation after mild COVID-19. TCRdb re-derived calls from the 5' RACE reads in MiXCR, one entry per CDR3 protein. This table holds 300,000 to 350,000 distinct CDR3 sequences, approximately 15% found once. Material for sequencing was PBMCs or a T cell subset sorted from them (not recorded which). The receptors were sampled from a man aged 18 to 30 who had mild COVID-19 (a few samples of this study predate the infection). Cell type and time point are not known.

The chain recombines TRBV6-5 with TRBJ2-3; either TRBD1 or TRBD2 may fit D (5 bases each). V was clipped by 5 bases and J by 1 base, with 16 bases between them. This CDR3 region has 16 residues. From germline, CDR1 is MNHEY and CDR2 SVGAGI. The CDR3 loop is CASSPPGAPGTDTQYF. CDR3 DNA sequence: TGTGCCAGCAGTCCACCCGGGGCGCCAGGCACAGATACGCAGTATTTT.

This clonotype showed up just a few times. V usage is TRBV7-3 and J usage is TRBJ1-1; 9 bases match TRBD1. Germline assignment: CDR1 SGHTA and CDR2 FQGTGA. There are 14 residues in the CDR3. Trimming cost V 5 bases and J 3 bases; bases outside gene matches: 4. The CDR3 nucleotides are TGTGCCAGCAGCCTACAGGGGGCGGACACTGAAGCTTTCTTT. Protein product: CASSLQGADTEAFF.

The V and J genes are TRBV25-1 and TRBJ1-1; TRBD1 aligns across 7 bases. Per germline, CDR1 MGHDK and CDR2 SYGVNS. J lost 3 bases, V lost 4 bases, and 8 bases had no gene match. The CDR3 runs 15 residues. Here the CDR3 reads CASSATRQGDTEAFF. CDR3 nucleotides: TGTGCCAGCAGTGCTACTAGACAGGGCGACACTGAAGCTTTCTTT.

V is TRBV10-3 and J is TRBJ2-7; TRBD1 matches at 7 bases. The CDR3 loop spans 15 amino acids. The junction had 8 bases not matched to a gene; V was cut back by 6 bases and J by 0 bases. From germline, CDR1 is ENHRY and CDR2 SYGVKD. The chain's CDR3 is CAISTGTVDSYEQYF. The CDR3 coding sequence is TGTGCCATCAGCACCGGGACAGTTGACTCCTACGAGCAGTACTTC.

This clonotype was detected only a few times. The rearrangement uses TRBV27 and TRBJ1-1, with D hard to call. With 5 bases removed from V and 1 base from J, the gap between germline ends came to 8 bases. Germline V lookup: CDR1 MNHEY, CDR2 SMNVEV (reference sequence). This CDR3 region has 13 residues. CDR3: CASSRQPNTEAFF. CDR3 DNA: TGTGCCAGCAGTAGACAACCGAACACTGAAGCTTTCTTT.

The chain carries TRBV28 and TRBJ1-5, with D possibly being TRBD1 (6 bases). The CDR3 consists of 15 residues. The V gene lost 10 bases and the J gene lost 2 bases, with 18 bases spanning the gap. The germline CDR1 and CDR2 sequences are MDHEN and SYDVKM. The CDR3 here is CAICLGHLGNQPQHF. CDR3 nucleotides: TGTGCCATCTGCCTGGGACACCTCGGCAATCAGCCCCAGCATTTT.

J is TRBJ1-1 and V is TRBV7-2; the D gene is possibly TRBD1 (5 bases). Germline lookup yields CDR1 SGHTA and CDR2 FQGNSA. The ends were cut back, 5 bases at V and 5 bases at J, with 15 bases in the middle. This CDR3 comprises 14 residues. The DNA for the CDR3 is TGTGCCAGCAGCCTCCGACAGAGGGTAACTGAAGCTTTCTTT. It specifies CASSLRQRVTEAFF.

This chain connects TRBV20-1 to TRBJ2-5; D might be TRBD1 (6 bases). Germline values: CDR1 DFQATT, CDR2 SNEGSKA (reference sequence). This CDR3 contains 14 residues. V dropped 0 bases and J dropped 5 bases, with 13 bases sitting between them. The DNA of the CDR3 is TGCAGTGCTAGAGATACAGGGTTTAGCGAGACCCAGTACTTC. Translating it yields CSARDTGFSETQYF.

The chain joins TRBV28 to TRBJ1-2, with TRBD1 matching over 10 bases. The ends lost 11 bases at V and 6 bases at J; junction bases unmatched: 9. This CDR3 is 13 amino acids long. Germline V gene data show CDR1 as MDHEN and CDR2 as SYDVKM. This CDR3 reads CAAETGGFHGYTF. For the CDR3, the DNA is TGTGCCGCAGAGACAGGGGGCTTTCATGGCTACACCTTC.

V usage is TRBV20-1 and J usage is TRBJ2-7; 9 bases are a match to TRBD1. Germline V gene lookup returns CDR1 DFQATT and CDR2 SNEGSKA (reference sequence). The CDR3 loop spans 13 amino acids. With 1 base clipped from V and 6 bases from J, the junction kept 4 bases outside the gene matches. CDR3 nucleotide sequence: TGCAGTGCTAGAGGGGACAGGGTATCCGAGCAGTACGTC. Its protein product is CSARGDRVSEQYV.

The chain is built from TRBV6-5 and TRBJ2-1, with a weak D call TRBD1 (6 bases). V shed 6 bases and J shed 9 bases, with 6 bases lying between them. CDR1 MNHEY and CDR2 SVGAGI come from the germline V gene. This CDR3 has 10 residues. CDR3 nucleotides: TGTGCCAGCAGGGGGGCTGAGCAGTTCTTC. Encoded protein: CASRGAEQFF.

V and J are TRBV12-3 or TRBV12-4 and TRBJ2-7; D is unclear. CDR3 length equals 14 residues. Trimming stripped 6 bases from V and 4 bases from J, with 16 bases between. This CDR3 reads CASSTRTINYEQYF. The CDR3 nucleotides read TGTGCCAGCAGCACAAGGACCATCAATTACGAGCAGTACTTC.

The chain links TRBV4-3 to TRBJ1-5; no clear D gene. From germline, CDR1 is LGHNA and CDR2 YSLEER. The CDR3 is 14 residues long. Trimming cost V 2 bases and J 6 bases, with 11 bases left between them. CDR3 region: CASSQYIGFQPQHF. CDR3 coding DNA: TGCGCCAGCAGCCAATATATAGGTTTTCAGCCCCAGCATTTT.